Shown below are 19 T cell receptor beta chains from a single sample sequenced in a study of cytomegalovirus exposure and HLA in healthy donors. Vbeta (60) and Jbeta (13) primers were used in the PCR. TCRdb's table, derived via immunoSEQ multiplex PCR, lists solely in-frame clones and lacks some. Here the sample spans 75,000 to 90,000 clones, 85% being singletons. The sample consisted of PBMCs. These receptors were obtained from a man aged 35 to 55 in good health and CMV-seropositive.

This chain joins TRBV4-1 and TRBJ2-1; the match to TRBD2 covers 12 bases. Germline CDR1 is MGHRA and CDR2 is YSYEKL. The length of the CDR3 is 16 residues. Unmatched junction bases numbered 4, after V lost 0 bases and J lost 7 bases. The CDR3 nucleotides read TGCGCCAGCAGCCAAGAGACTAGCGGGAGACCTAATGAGCAGTTCTTC. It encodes CASSQETSGRPNEQFF.

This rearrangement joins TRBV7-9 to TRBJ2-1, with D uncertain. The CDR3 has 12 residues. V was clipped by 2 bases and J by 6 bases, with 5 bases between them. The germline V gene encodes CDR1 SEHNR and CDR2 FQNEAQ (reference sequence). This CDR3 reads CASSLPGNEQFF. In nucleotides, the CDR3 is TGTGCCAGCAGCTTACCCGGCAATGAGCAGTTCTTC.

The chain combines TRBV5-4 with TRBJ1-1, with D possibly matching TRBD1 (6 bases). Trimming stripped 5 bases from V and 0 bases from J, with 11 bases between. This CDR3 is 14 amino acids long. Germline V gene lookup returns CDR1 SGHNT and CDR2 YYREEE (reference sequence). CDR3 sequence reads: CASSLDRMNTEAFF. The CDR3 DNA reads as TGTGCCAGCAGTCTAGACAGGATGAACACTGAAGCTTTCTTT.

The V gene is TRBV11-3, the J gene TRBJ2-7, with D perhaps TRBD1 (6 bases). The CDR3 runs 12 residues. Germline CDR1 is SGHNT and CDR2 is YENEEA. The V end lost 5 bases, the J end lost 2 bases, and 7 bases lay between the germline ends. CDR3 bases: TGTGCCAGCAGCCGACAGGCCTACGAGCAGTACTTC. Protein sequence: CASSRQAYEQYF.

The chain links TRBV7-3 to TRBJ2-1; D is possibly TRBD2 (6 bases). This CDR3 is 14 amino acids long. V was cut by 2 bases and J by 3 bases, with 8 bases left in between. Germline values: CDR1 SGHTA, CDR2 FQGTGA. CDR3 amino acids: CASSLGGFYNEQFF. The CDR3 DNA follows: TGTGCCAGCAGCTTAGGGGGGTTCTACAATGAGCAGTTCTTC.

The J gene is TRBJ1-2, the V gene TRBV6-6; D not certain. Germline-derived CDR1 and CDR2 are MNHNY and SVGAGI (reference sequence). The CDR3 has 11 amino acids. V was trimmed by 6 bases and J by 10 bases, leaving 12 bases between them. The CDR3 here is CASREDYIYTF. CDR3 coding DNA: TGTGCCAGCAGGGAGGATTATATCTACACCTTC.

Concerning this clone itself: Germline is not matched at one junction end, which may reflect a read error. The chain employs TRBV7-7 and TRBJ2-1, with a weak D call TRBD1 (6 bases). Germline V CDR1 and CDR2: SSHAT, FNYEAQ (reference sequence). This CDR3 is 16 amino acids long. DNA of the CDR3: TGTGCTAGCAGCTTAGCGTTCACAGGGTCCTTCAGGGAGCAGTTCTTC. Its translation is CASSLAFTGSFREQFF.

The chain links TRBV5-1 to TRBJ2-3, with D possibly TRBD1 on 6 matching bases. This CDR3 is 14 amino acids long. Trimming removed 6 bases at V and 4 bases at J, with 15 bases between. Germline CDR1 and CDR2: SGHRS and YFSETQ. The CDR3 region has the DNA TGCGCCAGCATGCTACAGGGAGCTTCAGATACGCAGTATTTT. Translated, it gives CASMLQGASDTQYF.

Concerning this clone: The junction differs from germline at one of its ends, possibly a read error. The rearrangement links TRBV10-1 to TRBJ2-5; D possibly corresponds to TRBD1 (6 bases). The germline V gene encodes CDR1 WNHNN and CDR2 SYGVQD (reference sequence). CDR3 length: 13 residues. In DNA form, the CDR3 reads TGCGCCAGCAGTGAGGACAGGCAAGAGGCCCAGTACTTC. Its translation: CASSEDRQEAQYF.

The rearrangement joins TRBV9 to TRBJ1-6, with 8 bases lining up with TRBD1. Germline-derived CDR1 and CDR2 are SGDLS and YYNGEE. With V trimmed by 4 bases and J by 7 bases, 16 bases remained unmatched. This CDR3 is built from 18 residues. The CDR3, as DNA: TGTGCCAGCAGCCTCCGGGACAGGACAACTGGGTCCAATTCACCCCTCCACTTT. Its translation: CASSLRDRTTGSNSPLHF.

For the CDR3, the DNA is TGTGCCAGCAGCTTAGAAAGACTAGCGGGAGTAGGTGGGGAGCTGTTTTTT. Residues: CASSLERLAGVGGELFF. The chain employs TRBV11-2 and TRBJ2-2; 12 nucleotides match TRBD2. The V gene's germline CDR1 is SGHAT and CDR2 FQNNGV. The CDR3 extends over 17 amino acids. V trimming: 0 bases; J trimming: 8 bases; junction bases outside the gene matches: 7.

In DNA, the CDR3 is TGTGCCAGCAGCTTAGAAGGTGCAGGGGTCTCTGGAAACACCATATATTTT. It codes for CASSLEGAGVSGNTIYF. The J gene is TRBJ1-3, the V gene TRBV11-2; the D gene is possibly TRBD1 (6 bases). The V end was cut by 0 bases, the J end by 0 bases, with 12 bases between. The germline gives CDR1 SGHAT, CDR2 FQNNGV. The length of the CDR3 is 17 residues.

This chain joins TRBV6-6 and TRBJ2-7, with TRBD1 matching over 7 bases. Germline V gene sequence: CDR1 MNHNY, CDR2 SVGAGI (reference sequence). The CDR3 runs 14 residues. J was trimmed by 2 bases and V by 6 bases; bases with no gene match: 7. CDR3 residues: CASSARGTAYEQYF. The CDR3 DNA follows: TGTGCCAGCAGCGCACGTGGGACAGCCTACGAGCAGTACTTC.

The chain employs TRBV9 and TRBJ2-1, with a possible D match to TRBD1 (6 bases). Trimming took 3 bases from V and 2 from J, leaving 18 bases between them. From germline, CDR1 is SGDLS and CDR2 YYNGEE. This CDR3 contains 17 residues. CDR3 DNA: TGTGCCAGCAGCGATGGGACAAACCCCGTCGCCTACAATGAGCAGTTCTTC. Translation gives CASSDGTNPVAYNEQFF.

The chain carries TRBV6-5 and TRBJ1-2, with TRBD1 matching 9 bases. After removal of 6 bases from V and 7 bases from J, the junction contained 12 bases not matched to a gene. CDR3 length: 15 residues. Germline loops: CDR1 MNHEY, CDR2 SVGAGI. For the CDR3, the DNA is TGTGCCAGCAGACGAGGACAGGGGAATTACGGTGGCTACACCTTC. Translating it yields CASRRGQGNYGGYTF.

CDR3 nucleotide sequence: TGTGCCAGCAGCTTAGGAACCGGGACAGGGAAGTTTAATGAGCAGTTCTTC. This translates into CASSLGTGTGKFNEQFF. The chain links TRBV11-1 to TRBJ2-1; 9 bases agree with TRBD1. CDR3 size: 17 residues. Per germline, CDR1 SGHAT and CDR2 FQDESV (reference sequence). The V gene end was trimmed by 1 base and the J gene end by 7 bases; junction bases not matched to a gene: 11.

The CDR3 protein is CASNAKSLGAGELFF. In DNA, the CDR3 is TGTGCCAGTAACGCAAAGTCCCTAGGCGCCGGGGAGCTGTTTTTT. The chain couples TRBV19 to TRBJ2-2; D not resolved. The ends were cut back, 7 bases at V and 6 bases at J, with 18 bases in the middle. The CDR3 has 15 residues. From germline, CDR1 is LNHDA and CDR2 SQIVND (reference sequence).

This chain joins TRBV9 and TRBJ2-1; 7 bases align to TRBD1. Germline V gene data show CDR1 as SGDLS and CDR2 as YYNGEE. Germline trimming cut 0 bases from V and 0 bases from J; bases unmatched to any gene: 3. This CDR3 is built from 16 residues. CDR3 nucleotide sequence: TGTGCCAGCAGCGTAGAGGGGGCCATCTCCTACAATGAGCAGTTCTTC. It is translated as CASSVEGAISYNEQFF.

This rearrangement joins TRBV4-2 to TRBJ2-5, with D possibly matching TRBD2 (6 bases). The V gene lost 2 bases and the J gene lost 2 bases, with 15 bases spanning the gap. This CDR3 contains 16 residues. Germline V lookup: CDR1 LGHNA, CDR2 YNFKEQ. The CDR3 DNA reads TGTGCCAGCAGCCAATTCCTGAGCGGGCCTCAAGAGACCCAGTACTTC. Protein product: CASSQFLSGPQETQYF.